This entry describes one T cell receptor (beta chain). The antigen is undetermined. Each CDR3 protein is one row after TCRdb ran MiXCR on the 5' RACE reads. The table lists hundreds of thousands of distinct CDR3 sequences, 11% of them singletons. This entry is derived from a study of T cells after yellow fever vaccination. Whole-study findings and limits: The study re-detected most primary-vaccination clones after the booster (roughly 96% CD4, around 90% CD8).

The sequence was collected from a man aged 18 to 29 who received the YFV17D yellow fever vaccine. The sample was PBMCs, taken on the day of the first yellow fever vaccination.

CDR3 sequence: CASSRPKLASTETQYF. The CDR3 DNA follows: TGTGCCAGCAGCCGACCCAAACTAGCGTCCACAGAGACCCAGTACTTC. V usage is TRBV7-9 and J usage is TRBJ2-5; 7 bases are shared with TRBD2. V was pared by 5 bases and J by 4 bases, with 13 bases of the junction left unmatched. Per germline, CDR1 SEHNR and CDR2 FQNEAQ (reference sequence). CDR3 length: 16 residues.